This TCR beta chain was found in a study of blood T cell repertoires in COVID-19. About the study: The analysed material was cDNA or gDNA that came from T cells, B-cell-depleted T cells, or PBMCs.

The CDR3 runs 15 residues. The V gene's germline CDR1 is SGHAT and CDR2 FQNNGV. V lost 1 base and J lost 10; bases outside the gene matches: 8. This table comes from immunoSEQ multiplex PCR, and its TCRdb copy is limited to in-frame clones, with some not included. The table includes 250,000 to 350,000 clones, about 93% detected once. Individuals drawn from some 25 US areas were roughly 18 to 95 years old. Clinical history reported by participants formed the basis on which cohorts were assigned. Each recovered donor of Cohort 3 presented with two negative PCRs, clearance, or symptom resolution. The V gene is TRBV11-2, the J gene TRBJ2-1; 9 positions match TRBD2. Sequencing used PBMCs or T cells enriched from blood (not recorded which). The sequence derives from a woman in her 30s who had recovered from COVID-19. The CDR3 region is CASSLVAGASWEQFF. The DNA for the CDR3 is TGTGCCAGCAGCTTAGTAGCGGGAGCTTCGTGGGAGCAGTTCTTC. Full variable domain (outside the CDR3, taken from reference TRBV11-2 and TRBJ2-1): EAGVAQSPRYKIIEKRQSVAFWCNPISGHATLYWYQQILGQGPKLLIQFQNNGVVDDSQLPKDRFSAERLKGVDSTLKIQPAKLEDSAVYLCASSLVAGASWEQFFGPGTRLTVL.